The rows below give T cell receptor beta chains drawn from one sample of a study of control samples from healthy donors and cancer patients. Libraries were prepared by immunoSEQ multiplex PCR; TCRdb keeps only in-frame clonotypes and omits some of them. Of approximately 150,000 clones in the sample, 70% to 90% are singletons; the top ten hold approximately 1.6%. The sample comprised blood. The receptors stem from a man between 18 and 29 years old in good health. Both conserved end residues are part of each CDR3. Expanded clones get a size class; other rows say once, few or many, or leave the size out.

V gene	J gene	clone size	CDR3 protein
TRBV27	TRBJ2-7	.	CASSPPGAGIFHEQYF
TRBV5-5	TRBJ1-6	.	CASSLEWASPLHF
TRBV4-2	TRBJ2-3	.	CASSLGLADMGTQYF
TRBV2	TRBJ1-1	.	CASSVEGNTEAFF
TRBV4-1	TRBJ1-3	.	CASSRGPGVGGRSGNTIYF
TRBV15	TRBJ2-5	.	CATSRGQTAQETQYF
TRBV7-9	TRBJ2-5	few	CASSLGLRLVETQYF
TRBV6-5	TRBJ2-5	.	CASSYSFRGGETQYF
TRBV11-3	TRBJ2-7	.	CASSPTLADEQYF
TRBV9	TRBJ1-6	.	CASSAAPANSPLHF
TRBV5-6	TRBJ2-7	.	CASSLGDTQFEQYF
TRBV19	TRBJ1-5	.	CASSIVRGNQPQHF
TRBV28	TRBJ2-1	.	CASSFGSGGYNEQFF
TRBV5-1	TRBJ2-7	.	CASSLGAGDDEQYF
TRBV6-5	TRBJ2-7	few	CASTEVFEQYF
TRBV29-1	TRBJ2-7	.	CSVGQGSYEQYF
TRBV6-4	TRBJ2-1	.	CASSVRGGGMSGGSYNEQFF
TRBV9	TRBJ2-1	.	CASSALAGGKYNEQFF
TRBV3-1/TRBV3-2	TRBJ1-4	once	CASSRRRGIEKLFF
TRBV5-4	TRBJ1-4	.	CASSVRDRPNEKLFF
TRBV28	TRBJ2-1	.	CASRLSGGAYNEQFF
TRBV2	TRBJ1-5	.	CASSAQKGGYGNQPQHF
TRBV29-1	TRBJ1-1	.	CSTSGTDFERTEAFF
TRBV7-3	TRBJ1-3	.	CASSLSGRSGNTIYF
TRBV5-1	TRBJ2-7	once	CASSPRSGDRNYEQYF
TRBV28	TRBJ1-3	once	CASSEGTGGTSGNTIYF
TRBV28	TRBJ1-2	.	CASSSLDTGTGSYGYTF
TRBV6-5	TRBJ1-6	.	CASSPYEGNSPLHF
TRBV10-3	TRBJ2-1	.	CAISEPGTGAYNEQFF
TRBV28	TRBJ2-6	.	CASSRGSSGANVLTF
TRBV30	TRBJ1-2	.	CAWDISNYGYTF
TRBV11-2	TRBJ2-3	.	CASSLRAGWADTQYF
TRBV7-2	TRBJ1-1	.	CASSQTARGETEAFF
TRBV28	TRBJ1-1	.	CASSSPGQGNTEAFF
TRBV6-5	TRBJ1-3	.	CASSRGGSGNTIYF
TRBV30	TRBJ1-1	.	CAWSAGRSNTEAFF
TRBV5-5	TRBJ1-2	.	CASSLAKLTLPEYGYTF
TRBV20-1	TRBJ2-7	.	CSASRTNSYEQYF
TRBV6-1	TRBJ2-5	.	CASSEAAGGGETQYF
TRBV5-7	TRBJ2-5	.	CASSFVGQPKETQYF
TRBV11-3	TRBJ2-1	.	CASSLGASGGNEQFF
TRBV4-1	TRBJ2-7	.	CASSQRPVEEQYF
TRBV7-9	TRBJ2-7	.	CASSLDAGGVEQYF